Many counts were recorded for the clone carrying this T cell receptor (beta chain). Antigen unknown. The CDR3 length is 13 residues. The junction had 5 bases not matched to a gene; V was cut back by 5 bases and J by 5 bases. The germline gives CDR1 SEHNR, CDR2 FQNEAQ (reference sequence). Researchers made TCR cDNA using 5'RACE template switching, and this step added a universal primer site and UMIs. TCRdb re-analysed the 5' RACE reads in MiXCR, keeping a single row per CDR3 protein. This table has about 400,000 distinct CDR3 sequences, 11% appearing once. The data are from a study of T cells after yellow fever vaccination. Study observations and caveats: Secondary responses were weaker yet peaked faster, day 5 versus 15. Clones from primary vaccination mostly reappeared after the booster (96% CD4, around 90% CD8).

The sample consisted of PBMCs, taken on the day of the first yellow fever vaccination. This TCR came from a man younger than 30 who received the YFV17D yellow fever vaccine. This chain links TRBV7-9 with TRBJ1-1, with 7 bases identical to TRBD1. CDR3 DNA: TGTGCCAGCAGCGCGCAGGGGGAAACTGAAGCTTTCTTT. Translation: CASSAQGETEAFF.